A single sample is the source of the 8 T cell receptor beta chains below, sequenced in a study of blood T cell repertoires in COVID-19. The data were produced by immunoSEQ multiplex PCR, yet TCRdb's version contains in-frame clones alone and is incomplete. This sample has about 210,000 clones, with approximately 84% found just once. Sequencing input: peripheral blood. These receptors were taken from a woman in her fifties or sixties with active or convalescent COVID-19.

The chain combines TRBV28 with TRBJ2-2; TRBD1 is a possible D gene (6 bases). In germline, CDR1 is MDHEN, CDR2 SYDVKM. The CDR3 is 15 amino acids. V was pared by 6 bases and J by 4 bases, with 15 bases between. CDR3 DNA: TGTGCCAGCAGCTCGGACAGAAGGGCCACCGGGGAGCTGTTTTTT. Its translation: CASSSDRRATGELFF. Variable domain in full (rest from reference TRBV28 and TRBJ2-2): DVKVTQSSRYLVKRTGEKVFLECVQDMDHENMFWYRQDPGLGLRLIYFSYDVKMKEKGDIPEGYSVSREKKERFSLILESASTNQTSMYLCASSSDRRATGELFFGEGSRLTVL.

This chain connects TRBV7-2 to TRBJ2-1; 10 nucleotides match TRBD2. This CDR3 is built from 19 residues. V trimming: 3 bases; J trimming: 0 bases; junction bases outside the gene matches: 11. CDR1 is SGHTA and CDR2 is FQGNSA in the germline V gene. The CDR3 region has the DNA TGTGCCAGCAGCTTTCGGGCTAGCGGGGGTACAATCTCCTACAATGAGCAGTTCTTC. Its translation is CASSFRASGGTISYNEQFF.

The V and J genes are TRBV5-1 and TRBJ1-1, with D unclear. The CDR3 totals 16 residues. CDR1 and CDR2 (germline): SGHRS, YFSETQ. V was clipped by 4 bases and J by 4 bases, with 20 bases between them. The CDR3, as DNA: TGCGCCAGCAGCCCCCGGGGAAGCCCCGCTCCCACTGAAGCTTTCTTT. It translates to CASSPRGSPAPTEAFF. Together with reference TRBV5-1 and TRBJ1-1, the CDR3 gives the full variable domain: KAGVTQTPRYLIKTRGQQVTLSCSPISGHRSVSWYQQTPGQGLQFLFEYFSETQRNKGNFPGRFSGRQFSNSRSEMNVSTLELGDSALYLCASSPRGSPAPTEAFFGQGTRLTVV.

The rearrangement links TRBV18 to TRBJ1-5; no clear D. Trimming cost V 6 bases and J 4 bases, with 10 bases left between them. The CDR3 has 13 amino acids. Germline V gives CDR1 KGHSH, CDR2 LQKENI. CDR3 loop: CASSEGGNQPQHF. As DNA, the CDR3 is TGTGCCAGCTCGGAGGGCGGGAATCAGCCCCAGCATTTT. Looking up the rest from reference TRBV18 and TRBJ1-5 gives the full variable domain: NAGVMQNPRHLVRRRGQEARLRCSPMKGHSHVYWYRQLPEEGLKFMVYLQKENIIDESGMPKERFSAEFPKEGPSILRIQQVVRGDSAAYFCASSEGGNQPQHFGDGTRLSIL.

The chain links TRBV7-9 to TRBJ2-2, with 8 nucleotides matching TRBD1. Per the germline V gene, CDR1 is SEHNR and CDR2 is FQNEAQ (reference sequence). This CDR3 spans 17 amino acids. Trimming cost V 2 bases and J 4 bases; bases outside gene matches: 9. The CDR3 DNA reads as TGTGCCAGCAGCTTAAGTTTGCAGGGGGCAAGCACCGGGGAGCTGTTTTTT. Its translation is CASSLSLQGASTGELFF.

This chain links TRBV4-1 with TRBJ1-2, with 8 nucleotides matching TRBD1. CDR1 is MGHRA, CDR2 YSYEKL, per germline. This CDR3 has 18 residues. V dropped 5 bases and J dropped 5; count of bases not matched to a gene: 19. The CDR3 DNA sequence: TGCGCCAGCAGCTCTATCTTCCTCTCACCGGGACAGGCGTATGGCTACACCTTC. This encodes CASSSIFLSPGQAYGYTF.

The chain is built from TRBV18 and TRBJ1-2; 7 positions agree with TRBD1. CDR3 length: 16 residues. The germline CDR1 and CDR2 sequences are KGHSH and LQKENI. The junction had 11 bases not matched to a gene; V was cut back by 4 bases and J by 3 bases. CDR3 nucleotides: TGTGCCAGCTCACTACTCTCCAGACAGGGAGACTATGGCTACACCTTC. As protein: CASSLLSRQGDYGYTF.

V gene TRBV6-6 combines with J gene TRBJ1-1, with D unclear. V was pared by 2 bases and J by 4 bases, with 14 bases between. Germline V gene data show CDR1 as MNHNY and CDR2 as SVGAGI (reference sequence). The length of the CDR3 is 15 residues. The CDR3 sequence: CASSYPTRGRTEAFF. CDR3 nucleotide sequence: TGTGCCAGCAGTTACCCAACCCGAGGGCGCACTGAAGCTTTCTTT.